A selection of T cell receptor beta chains follows, all from one sample in a study of regulatory dendritic cells for organ transplantation. Profiling relied on immunoSEQ multiplex PCR, and the TCRdb table lists in-frame clones only, not all of them. The data show roughly 5,700 clones, more than 55% seen once. The sequenced material came from memory CD8+ T cells from blood. These receptor sequences come from a human donor in good health. The CDR3 runs from the conserved cysteine through the conserved F or W. A D gene is named only where the DNA matches it firmly. Expanded clones are given a class, and other clones once, few, many or no size at all.

j_call | clone_size | v_call | d_call | cdr3_nt | cdr3_aa
TRBJ1-6 | few | TRBV2 | TRBD1 | TGTGCCAGCAGTGAATCAGGGGGTAGTAATTCACCCCTCCACTTT | CASSESGGSNSPLHF
TRBJ1-2 | large | TRBV6-6 | TRBD1 | TGTGCCGCAGGACAGGAGGGCAACTATGGCTACACCTTC | CAAGQEGNYGYTF
TRBJ1-5 | . | TRBV7-8 | . | TGTGCCAGCAGCTTAGCGAGGAGGCAGGGGAACCAGCCCCAGCATTTT | CASSLARRQGNQPQHF
TRBJ2-7 | once | TRBV27 | TRBD2 | TGTGCCAGCAGTGGGGGGGGTTACGAGCAGTACTTC | CASSGGGYEQYF
TRBJ1-2 | . | TRBV4-3 | . | TGCGCCAGCAGCCTAGGGGCCGGCTCAAACTATGGCTACACCTTC | CASSLGAGSNYGYTF
TRBJ2-7 | . | TRBV7-9 | . | TGTGCCAGCAGCTTATCGGGAGTTACCTACGAGCAGTACTTC | CASSLSGVTYEQYF
TRBJ2-7 | . | TRBV5-1 | TRBD1 | TGCGCCAGCAGCTTGGAAGACAGGGGTCTCGAGCAGTACTTC | CASSLEDRGLEQYF
TRBJ2-5 | . | TRBV5-5 | TRBD1 | TGTGCCAGCAGCTTGACCAAAGGGGGACAGGGGGGCCGTGACCAGTACTTC | CASSLTKGGQGGRDQYF
TRBJ2-7 | . | TRBV19 | . | TGTGCCAGTAGTAGAGGGTACGAGCAGTACTTC | CASSRGYEQYF
TRBJ2-5 | medium-sized | TRBV7-9 | TRBD2 | TGTGCCAGCAGCCGACCCTTAGCGGGGGAGGAGACCCAGTACTTC | CASSRPLAGEETQYF
TRBJ2-1 | few | TRBV19 | TRBD2 | TGTGCCAGTAGTGCCCTAGCGGGGGGCCCGTACAATGAGCAGTTCTTC | CASSALAGGPYNEQFF
TRBJ2-3 | . | TRBV2 | . | TGTGCCAGCAATTCCCAGGGTAGCACAGATACGCAGTATTTT | CASNSQGSTDTQYF
TRBJ1-4 | medium-sized | TRBV19 | . | TGTGCCAGTAGTACCCCACGAGCCCGGGAGGGAAAAACTGTTTTT | CASSTPRAREGKTVF
TRBJ2-1 | . | TRBV7-2 | . | TGTGCCAGCAGCGTATCCTACAATGAGCAGTTCTTC | CASSVSYNEQFF
TRBJ1-2 | . | TRBV7-2 | . | TGTGCCAGCAGCTTACCGGGGGGCAACGGCTACACCTTC | CASSLPGGNGYTF
TRBJ2-7 | few | TRBV7-9 | . | TGTGCCAGCAGTCCTGGGGGCAGCTACGAGCAGTACTTC | CASSPGGSYEQYF
TRBJ1-2 | . | TRBV29-1 | . | TGCAGCGTTGAAGGAGGCCCTTCTTCTAACTATGGCTACACCTTC | CSVEGGPSSNYGYTF
TRBJ1-5 | . | TRBV10-1 | . | TGCGCCAGCAGAATGAGGAAGGATCAGCCCCAGCATTTT | CASRMRKDQPQHF
TRBJ1-1 | . | TRBV19 | . | TGTGCCAGTAGTAGTTGGCGGGGGGAGGCTGAAGCTTTCTTT | CASSSWRGEAEAFF
TRBJ2-5 | . | TRBV7-7 | . | TGTGCTAGCAGCCGGGGACTCGGGGGATCAGAGACCCAGTACTTC | CASSRGLGGSETQYF
TRBJ1-1 | few | TRBV5-6 | . | TGTGCCAGCAGCTTGCTACAGGGAATTGAAGCTTTCTTT | CASSLLQGIEAFF
TRBJ1-1 | . | TRBV5-1 | . | TGCGCCAGCAGCTCCACGGGGGCTGAAGCTTTCTTT | CASSSTGAEAFF
TRBJ1-6 | . | TRBV13 | . | TGTGCCAGCAGCTCCCACAGGGAAAATTCACCCCTCCACTTT | CASSSHRENSPLHF
TRBJ2-1 | . | TRBV5-6 | TRBD1 | TGTGCCAGCAGCGACGGGACAGGATACAATGAGCAGTTCTTC | CASSDGTGYNEQFF
TRBJ2-2 | . | TRBV11-2 | . | TGTGCCAGCAGGAGAACAGGGTGGGATAACGGGGAGCTGTTTTTT | CASRRTGWDNGELFF
TRBJ2-2 | few | TRBV9 | TRBD2 | TGTGCCAGCAGCGTCGACAGCGGGGGCCCCAACACCGGGGAGCTGTTTTTT | CASSVDSGGPNTGELFF